The rows below give T cell receptor beta chains drawn from one sample of a study of CD8 T cells in ankylosing spondylitis. MiXCR, applied by TCRdb to the 5' RACE reads, yields one record per CDR3 protein. The sample carries fewer than 250,000 distinct CDR3 sequences, roughly a tenth recorded once. Sequenced input: blood, either unsorted or a sorted T cell fraction (not recorded which). The source of these receptors is a male donor with ankylosing spondylitis or in good health (not recorded which). Both conserved end residues are part of each CDR3. Clone size is shown for a subset of rows, as once, few, many or a class of expanded clone.

j_call,clone_size,v_call,cdr3_aa
TRBJ2-5,NA,TRBV3-1,CASSQERAGETQYF
TRBJ2-5,many,TRBV4-1,CASSQDPEPYQETQYF
TRBJ2-7,few,TRBV30,CAWRLPTISYEQYF
TRBJ2-5,many,TRBV29-1,CSVGGFGLVQETQYF
TRBJ1-3,many,TRBV12-3/TRBV12-4,CASIPWRDRSSSGNTIYF
TRBJ1-4,many,TRBV7-2,CASSLGGVGEKLFF
TRBJ2-7,few,TRBV7-9,CASSLVTGTPYEQYF
TRBJ1-2,many,TRBV19,CASTTPGQGVTYGYTF
TRBJ2-4,many,TRBV12-3/TRBV12-4,CASTITGNYIQYF
TRBJ2-7,many,TRBV5-1,CASMTGTVSYEQYF
TRBJ1-6,many,TRBV10-3,CAISESGILNTSRTTPLHF
TRBJ2-1,many,TRBV5-1,CASSPFTSGANNEQFF
TRBJ1-6,many,TRBV12-3/TRBV12-4,CASSLRLNSPLHF
TRBJ1-1,many,TRBV12-3/TRBV12-4,CASSSSAAVAFF
TRBJ1-2,few,TRBV30,CAWRAGGAGGYTF
TRBJ2-7,many,TRBV7-9,CASSRPGTSPYEQYF
TRBJ2-3,many,TRBV12-3/TRBV12-4,CASSLGRRDTQYF
TRBJ1-6,many,TRBV5-5,CASSFDRRPPLHF
TRBJ1-1,NA,TRBV25-1,CASSDSKVNTEAFF
TRBJ2-2,few,TRBV10-2,CASSEGQGEGTGELFF
TRBJ1-1,many,TRBV7-2,CASSLVGGGYTFF
TRBJ2-2,many,TRBV5-5,CASSYRQGASTGELFF
TRBJ2-2,few,TRBV10-3,CAIHGTSDAGELFF
TRBJ2-7,NA,TRBV6-2/TRBV6-3,CASSYGGREWKYF
TRBJ2-1,few,TRBV7-2,CASSSAASGYNEQFF
TRBJ2-7,many,TRBV13,CASSPRGTRGAGEQYF
TRBJ2-1,few,TRBV3-1,CASSPGGGGGRNIYNEQFF
TRBJ1-2,many,TRBV28,CASSLSPGIYGYTF
TRBJ1-2,many,TRBV3-1,CASSQQYGTVKWDYGYTF
TRBJ1-6,many,TRBV12-3/TRBV12-4,CASSLVTGLDNSPLHF
TRBJ1-1,many,TRBV5-1,CASSQWVWEGTNTEAFF
TRBJ2-2,many,TRBV7-2,CASSLVWTGGPGELFF
TRBJ1-4,many,TRBV4-2,CASSQDLQTNEKLFF
TRBJ2-1,many,TRBV27,CASSLVQGQYNEQFF
TRBJ2-5,few,TRBV7-9,CASSLSEASQETQYF
TRBJ1-2,many,TRBV7-2,CASSLAGQGAAGYTF
TRBJ2-3,many,TRBV6-1,CASGRAASTDTQYF
TRBJ2-5,many,TRBV9,CASGGETQYF
TRBJ2-1,few,TRBV24-1,CATSDTSGLSEQFF
TRBJ2-5,many,TRBV5-1,CASSSGTSGTEETQYF
TRBJ2-1,NA,TRBV7-9,CARDGGGNEQFF
TRBJ1-5,many,TRBV20-1,CSARVGGFGNQPQHF